Below are 22 T cell receptor beta chains sequenced from a single sample in a study of T cell responses to AZD1222 COVID-19 vaccine. Assay used: immunoSEQ multiplex PCR; TCRdb lists only in-frame clones, some missing. Of roughly 120,000 clones listed, 80% to 90% are singletons. The specimen comprised peripheral blood, sampled on day 0 of AZD1222 vaccination. The receptor set was obtained from an adult in good health.

This clone has only one observation. The V and J genes are TRBV6-5 and TRBJ2-1; perhaps D is TRBD1 or TRBD2 (5 bases each). V lost 7 bases and J lost 10, with 14 bases in between. This CDR3 is 12 amino acids long. Germline V gene lookup returns CDR1 MNHEY and CDR2 SVGAGI. CDR3 nucleotide sequence: TGTGCCAGCAATACAATCGGGACGGAGCAGTTCTTC. Protein: CASNTIGTEQFF.

This chain connects TRBV24-1 to TRBJ2-1, with D possibly matching TRBD2 (7 bases). The V gene's germline CDR1 is KGHDR and CDR2 SFDVKD. V was cut by 7 bases and J by 0 bases, with 15 bases left in between. The CDR3 consists of 16 residues. CDR3 sequence (DNA): TGTGCCACCAGGGGGAGGGGGACGAGCTCCTACAATGAGCAGTTCTTC. Translation: CATRGRGTSSYNEQFF.

The V gene is TRBV30, the J gene TRBJ2-7, with TRBD1 matching over 8 bases. Trimming cost V 1 base and J 3 bases; bases outside gene matches: 2. Germline loops: CDR1 GTSNPN, CDR2 SVGIG (reference sequence). The CDR3 has 13 amino acids. The CDR3 DNA follows: TGTGCCTGGAGTGAAGGACAGGGCTACGAGCAGTACTTC. Translation gives CAWSEGQGYEQYF.

The gene calls are TRBV24-1 and TRBJ2-3; D possibly corresponds to TRBD1 (5 bases). V was shortened by 3 bases and J by 6 bases, with 21 bases between the two germline ends. From germline, CDR1 is KGHDR and CDR2 SFDVKD. CDR3 size: 17 residues. CDR3 sequence reads: CATSDPLSLIGADTQYF. For the CDR3, the DNA is TGTGCCACCAGTGATCCCCTCTCTCTAATTGGGGCCGATACGCAGTATTTT.

This clone showed up just once. The chain recombines TRBV6-6 with TRBJ2-7; D perhaps matches TRBD1 (5 bases). Trimming took 8 bases from V and 3 from J, leaving 11 bases between them. The CDR3 runs 12 residues. The germline V gene encodes CDR1 MNHNY and CDR2 SVGAGI (reference sequence). For the CDR3, the DNA is TGTGCCAGCCGACAGCCGGACTACGAGCAGTACTTC. It encodes CASRQPDYEQYF.

The chain is built from TRBV11-2 and TRBJ1-1, with D perhaps TRBD1 (5 bases). The CDR3 runs to 16 residues. Germline CDR1 and CDR2: SGHAT and FQNNGV. Trimming pared 0 bases from V and 5 bases from J, leaving 16 bases between. This CDR3 is CASSLDRGGQGTEAFF. In nucleotides, the CDR3 is TGTGCCAGCAGCTTAGATAGGGGCGGTCAGGGTACTGAAGCTTTCTTT.

The rearrangement links TRBV5-1 to TRBJ1-4; D possibly corresponds to TRBD1 (5 bases). Germline lookup yields CDR1 SGHRS and CDR2 YFSETQ. Trimming removed 4 bases at V and 7 bases at J, with 14 bases between. CDR3 length: 14 amino acids. CDR3 in DNA: TGCGCCAGCAGCCTTCGTCAGGGTTTTGAAAAACTGTTTTTT. Translating gives CASSLRQGFEKLFF.

In this sample, this clone turned up a few times. J is TRBJ1-5 and V is TRBV7-2; 9 bases align to TRBD1. The CDR3 is made up of 14 amino acids. V dropped 4 bases and J dropped 5; count of bases not matched to a gene: 3. Per germline, CDR1 SGHTA and CDR2 FQGNSA. The DNA of the CDR3 is TGTGCCAGCAGCTACAGACAGGGGGATCAGCCCCAGCATTTT. Protein product: CASSYRQGDQPQHF.

The chain carries TRBV19 and TRBJ1-2; D gene uncertain. CDR1 is LNHDA, CDR2 SQIVND, per germline (reference sequence). Trimming left V 5 bases short and J 5 bases short, with 12 bases between. There are 13 residues in the CDR3. CDR3 sequence reads: CASSATGVYGYTF. The CDR3 DNA follows: TGTGCCAGTAGTGCAACCGGGGTGTATGGCTACACCTTC.

The chain joins TRBV15 to TRBJ2-6; D is perhaps TRBD1 (5 bases). Germline V gives CDR1 LNHNV, CDR2 YYDKDF (reference sequence). CDR3 size: 17 residues. Trimming pared 1 base from V and 0 bases from J, leaving 10 bases between. Here the CDR3 reads CATSRGGGSSGANVLTF. CDR3 in DNA: TGTGCCACCAGCAGAGGGGGCGGAAGCTCTGGGGCCAACGTCCTGACTTTC.

The chain combines TRBV29-1 with TRBJ2-1, with 7 positions matching TRBD2. CDR1 and CDR2 (germline): SQVTM, ANQGSEA. The CDR3 loop spans 11 amino acids. DNA of the CDR3: TGCATGGGGACTACATACAATGAGCAGTTCTTC. Amino acids: CMGTTYNEQFF.

V usage is TRBV2 and J usage is TRBJ2-7; 12 bases agree with TRBD2. J was trimmed by 2 bases and V by 6 bases; bases with no gene match: 2. The CDR3 sequence is 14 residues long. From germline, CDR1 is SNHLY and CDR2 FYNNEI. In DNA, the CDR3 is TGTGCCAGCAGACGGACTAGCGGGGCCTACGAGCAGTACTTC. It encodes CASRRTSGAYEQYF.

The rearrangement uses TRBV7-9 and TRBJ1-6; D is possibly TRBD1 (5 bases). This CDR3 has 15 residues. Germline CDR1 and CDR2: SEHNR and FQNEAQ (reference sequence). V lost 0 bases and J lost 10, with 13 bases in between. CDR3 DNA sequence: TGTGCCAGCAGCTTAGCAACGGGGGTAGACTCACCCCTCCACTTT. It translates to CASSLATGVDSPLHF.

The J gene is TRBJ1-1, the V gene TRBV7-9; D might be TRBD1 (5 bases). Trimming took 8 bases from V and 3 from J, leaving 10 bases between them. Germline V gene data show CDR1 as SEHNR and CDR2 as FQNEAQ (reference sequence). The CDR3 covers 12 residues. In DNA, the CDR3 is TGTGCCAGCGGAGGGGAGCACACTGAAGCTTTCTTT. Protein product: CASGGEHTEAFF.

The genes are TRBV7-9 and TRBJ2-3; the D is unclear. The CDR3 has 15 amino acids. The V end was cut by 1 base, the J end by 8 bases, with 16 bases between. Germline CDR1 is SEHNR and CDR2 is FQNEAQ (reference sequence). CDR3 bases: TGTGCCAGCAGCTTAGGCGGCGTGGGTACGCCTACGCAGTATTTT. It codes for CASSLGGVGTPTQYF.

This clone was seen once. The rearrangement links TRBV2 to TRBJ1-1, with D tentatively TRBD1 (5 bases). From germline, CDR1 is SNHLY and CDR2 FYNNEI. V gave up 3 bases and J gave up 3 bases, with 8 bases separating them. This CDR3 has 13 amino acids. CDR3 sequence (DNA): TGTGCCAGCAGTGACACGGGGCACACTGAAGCTTTCTTT. Protein product: CASSDTGHTEAFF.

The chain is built from TRBV21-1 and TRBJ2-7; the table assigns TRBD1, which was not confirmed against the DNA. TRBV21-1 is annotated as a pseudogene. The CDR3 loop spans 17 amino acids. The CDR3 sequence is CASSKKGVQGFSYEQYF. The CDR3 region has the DNA TGTGCCAGCAGCAAAAAAGGGGTACAGGGCTTCTCCTACGAGCAGTACTTC.

This clone was seen more than once but under ten times. V is TRBV19 and J is TRBJ1-5; no clear D. The CDR3 is made up of 14 amino acids. Germline V gives CDR1 LNHDA, CDR2 SQIVND (reference sequence). V was trimmed by 9 bases and J by 2 bases, leaving 14 bases between them. Written as DNA, the CDR3 is TGTGCCAGCTTAGGCGGGGTGGGCAATCAGCCCCAGCATTTT. Protein product: CASLGGVGNQPQHF. Full variable domain (remainder filled in from reference TRBV19 and TRBJ1-5): DGGITQSPKYLFRKEGQNVTLSCEQNLNHDAMYWYRQDPGQGLRLIYYSQIVNDFQKGDIAEGYSVSREKKESFPLTVTSAQKNPTAFYLCASLGGVGNQPQHFGDGTRLSIL.

This chain connects TRBV15 to TRBJ1-4, with 9 bases lining up with TRBD1. The CDR3 is made up of 17 amino acids. J gave up 6 bases and V 3 bases, and 11 bases lay outside the gene matches. Germline V gene data show CDR1 as LNHNV and CDR2 as YYDKDF (reference sequence). The CDR3 bases are TGTGCCACCAGCAGGAGATACCCGGGACAGGGAGATGAAAAACTGTTTTTT. Protein: CATSRRYPGQGDEKLFF.

V is TRBV19 and J is TRBJ1-2; D is unclear. Per germline, CDR1 LNHDA and CDR2 SQIVND (reference sequence). The germline V and J ends were trimmed by 3 bases and 2 bases, with 16 bases remaining between them. This CDR3 contains 16 residues. In DNA form, the CDR3 reads TGTGCCAGTAGTATGACGGAGTGGTGGATCAACTATGGCTACACCTTC. Translated, it gives CASSMTEWWINYGYTF.

The chain joins TRBV19 to TRBJ1-5; no reliable D call. The CDR3 has 14 residues. V was pared by 4 bases and J by 10 bases, with 17 bases between. Germline-derived CDR1 and CDR2 are LNHDA and SQIVND (reference sequence). CDR3 sequence: CASSTNLPVDPQHF. The CDR3 DNA is TGTGCCAGTAGTACCAATTTGCCGGTAGATCCCCAGCATTTT.

V is TRBV18 and J is TRBJ1-1; unclear D gene. The CDR3 extends over 15 amino acids. CDR1 and CDR2 from the germline V gene are KGHSH and LQKENI. The V end was cut by 2 bases, the J end by 4 bases, with 14 bases between. DNA of the CDR3: TGTGCCAGCTCACCAGAGAAGGGAGCCGGCACTGAAGCTTTCTTT. Residues: CASSPEKGAGTEAFF.